One and the same sample provided the 12 T cell receptor beta chains below, sequenced in a study of Graves' ophthalmopathy and Graves' hyperthyroidism. CDR3 regions of TCR beta were amplified from RNA transcripts. HTBI primers primed a first-round RT-PCR, and a second-round multiplex PCR followed. TCRdb analysed the multiplex PCR reads with MiXCR anew, one entry per CDR3 protein. The sample lists hundreds of thousands of distinct CDR3 sequences; approximately 40% were seen once. The source material was peripheral blood. The receptors here all came from an adult man with Graves' ophthalmopathy.

In its sample, this clonotype was seen a few times. The rearrangement links TRBV7-8 to TRBJ1-2, with 7 bases matching TRBD1. Germline CDR1 reads SGHVS; CDR2 reads FQNEAQ. The CDR3 is 14 amino acids. The V gene end was trimmed by 5 bases and the J gene end by 8 bases; junction bases not matched to a gene: 11. CDR3 protein: CASSPFFSGGGYTF. CDR3 nucleotide sequence: TGTGCCAGCAGCCCTTTTTTTTCAGGGGGAGGCTACACCTTC.

V and J are TRBV5-1 and TRBJ1-2, with 9 bases identical to TRBD1. In germline, CDR1 is SGHRS, CDR2 YFSETQ. The CDR3 extends over 15 amino acids. With 4 bases clipped from V and 3 bases from J, the junction kept 7 bases outside the gene matches. The CDR3 sequence: CASSVGQGRYYGYTF. DNA for the CDR3: TGCGCCAGCAGCGTGGGACAGGGCAGATACTATGGCTACACCTTC.

The chain uses TRBV7-9 and TRBJ2-7; 8 bases fit TRBD1. The CDR3 runs to 14 residues. Trimming cost V 1 base and J 5 bases; bases outside gene matches: 4. Germline CDR1 and CDR2: SEHNR and FQNEAQ (reference sequence). The CDR3 sequence is CASSLGQGTDEQYF. The CDR3 region has the DNA TGTGCCAGCAGCTTAGGACAGGGGACCGACGAGCAGTACTTC. Based on the CDR3 plus reference TRBV7-9 and TRBJ2-7, the full variable domain is DTGVSQNPRHKITKRGQNVTFRCDPISEHNRLYWYRQTLGQGPEFLTYFQNEAQLEKSRLLSDRFSAERPKGSFSTLEIQRTEQGDSAMYLCASSLGQGTDEQYFGPGTRLTVT.

Remarks on this clonotype: A much larger clone sits a single nucleotide away, making a read error possible. The rearrangement joins TRBV7-9 to TRBJ2-6; D is unresolved. CDR3 length equals 15 residues. The ends were cut back, 11 bases at V and 0 bases at J, with 14 bases in the middle. Looked up from germline, CDR1 is SEHNR and CDR2 is FQNEAQ (reference sequence). CDR3 DNA sequence: TGTGCCGCACGGAACTTAAACTCTGGGGCCAACGTCCTGACTTTC. Amino acid sequence: CAARNLNSGANVLTF.

In this sample, this clonotype turned up once. The DNA for the CDR3 is TGTGCCAGCAGAGGGGGGTCGACCCAGAGAGATGGCTACACCTTC. Amino acids: CASRGGSTQRDGYTF. The chain recombines TRBV14 with TRBJ1-2, with D perhaps matching TRBD1 (6 bases). V gave up 6 bases and J gave up 6 bases, with 20 bases separating them. This CDR3 is built from 15 residues. Germline V CDR1 and CDR2: SGHDN, FVKESK.

This clonotype was counted only a few times. The junction departs from the called germline gene at one end, perhaps through a read error. The J gene is TRBJ2-7, the V gene TRBV10-3, with D hard to call. The CDR3 totals 13 residues. Germline values: CDR1 ENHRY, CDR2 SYGVKD. The CDR3 spells CASSVKRTSEQYF. CDR3 DNA: TGTGCCAGCAGTGTCAAAAGGACGTCCGAGCAGTACTTC.

In its sample, this clonotype was seen once. The V call is TRBV19, the J call TRBJ2-7; 9 bases line up with TRBD1. The germline gives CDR1 LNHDA, CDR2 SQIVND (reference sequence). This CDR3 comprises 12 residues. CDR3 amino acids: CARSGTGLEQYF. The CDR3 DNA reads TGTGCTAGGTCCGGGACAGGGCTCGAGCAGTACTTC.

This chain uses TRBV10-3 with TRBJ1-1; D may be TRBD1 (6 bases). Trimming removed 10 bases at V and 5 bases at J, with 20 bases between. Germline V CDR1 and CDR2: ENHRY, SYGVKD. This CDR3 has 14 residues. The CDR3 loop is CASRRTGTETEAFF. The DNA of the CDR3 is TGTGCCAGCAGAAGAACAGGGACCGAGACTGAAGCTTTCTTT.

This sequence joins TRBV5-1 and TRBJ1-1, with D maybe TRBD1 (5 bases). The germline V and J ends were trimmed by 5 bases and 4 bases, with 15 bases remaining between them. The CDR3 contains 14 residues. Germline CDR1 reads SGHRS; CDR2 reads YFSETQ. This chain's CDR3 is CASRRIGVSTEAFF. CDR3 DNA sequence: TGCGCCAGCAGGCGAATAGGGGTTAGCACTGAAGCTTTCTTT.

This clonotype appeared a few times. The junction differs from germline at one of its ends, possibly a read error. V usage is TRBV19 and J usage is TRBJ1-1; TRBD1 aligns across 7 bases. The CDR3 has 15 residues. Germline lookup yields CDR1 LNHDA and CDR2 SQIVND (reference sequence). DNA of the CDR3: TGTGCCAGTAGTATTTCCGGGACACCGTCCTTCAGGGGGAACTTT. Translating gives CASSISGTPSFRGNF. The entire variable domain, with the rest obtained from reference TRBV19 and TRBJ1-1, is as follows: DGGITQSPKYLFRKEGQNVTLSCEQNLNHDAMYWYRQDPGQGLRLIYYSQIVNDFQKGDIAEGYSVSREKKESFPLTVTSAQKNPTAFYLCASSISGTPSFRGNFGQGTRLTVV.

The chain uses TRBV10-1 and TRBJ2-5; D is undetermined. The CDR3 consists of 12 residues. The V and J ends lost 6 bases and 7 bases respectively, with 12 bases between them. Germline V lookup: CDR1 WNHNN, CDR2 SYGVQD (reference sequence). The CDR3 DNA follows: TGCGCCAGCAGGATGGACCGAGGGACCCAGTACTTC. This sequence encodes CASRMDRGTQYF.

The chain combines TRBV5-6 with TRBJ1-2; D is perhaps TRBD1 (6 bases). V lost 0 bases, J lost 4 bases, and 13 bases lay in between. This CDR3 has 15 amino acids. Germline assignment: CDR1 SGHDT and CDR2 YYEEEE. The CDR3 DNA reads TGTGCCAGCAGCTTGGGGCACGGACAGTCCTATGGCTACACCTTC. Translating it yields CASSLGHGQSYGYTF.